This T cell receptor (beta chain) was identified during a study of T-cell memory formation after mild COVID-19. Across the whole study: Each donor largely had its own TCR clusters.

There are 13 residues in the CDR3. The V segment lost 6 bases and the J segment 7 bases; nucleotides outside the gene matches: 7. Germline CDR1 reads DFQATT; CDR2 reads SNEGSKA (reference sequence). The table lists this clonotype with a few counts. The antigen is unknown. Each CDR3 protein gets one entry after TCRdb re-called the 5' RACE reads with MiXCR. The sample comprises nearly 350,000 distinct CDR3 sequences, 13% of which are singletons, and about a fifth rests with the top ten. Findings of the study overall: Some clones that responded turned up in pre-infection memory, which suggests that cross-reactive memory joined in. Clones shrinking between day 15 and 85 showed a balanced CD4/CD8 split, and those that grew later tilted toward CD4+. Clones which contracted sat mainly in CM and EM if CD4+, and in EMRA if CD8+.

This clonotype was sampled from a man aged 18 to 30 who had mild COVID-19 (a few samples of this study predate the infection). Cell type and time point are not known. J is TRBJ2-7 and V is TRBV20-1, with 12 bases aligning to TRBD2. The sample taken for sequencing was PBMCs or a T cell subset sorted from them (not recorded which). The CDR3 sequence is CSAGTSGPREQYV. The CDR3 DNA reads TGCAGTGCGGGGACTAGCGGGCCCCGGGAGCAGTACGTC.